The sequence of this T cell receptor gamma chain was determined in a study of gammadelta T cells in human blood. Study outcomes and limitations: Polyclonal expansion of innate γδ T cells after birth appeared microbially driven.

TCRdb re-identified clones in the RT-PCR reads via CATT. The table has a few hundred gamma-chain clones, roughly 11% seen once. This clone is categorized as large. Its specificity is unknown. CDR3 length: 15 amino acids. Trimming took 8 bases from V and 10 from J; bases not matched to a gene: 17. This chain links TRGV10 with TRGJP1. TRGV10 is recorded as an ORF, its role being uncertain. The sequenced material came from non-Vgamma9Vdelta2 gamma-delta T cells from cord blood. This receptor was identified in a newborn. The CDR3 here is CAAWDYYEWYWFKIF. The CDR3 nucleotides are TGTGCTGCGTGGGATTATTACGAATGGTATTGGTTCAAGATATTT.